This T cell receptor beta chain was sequenced for a study of blood T cell repertoires in COVID-19. Study information: COVID-19 samples collected from the United States, Italy and Spain covered acute and convalescent phases. T cells, B-cell-depleted T cells, or PBMCs provided the cDNA or gDNA that served as material.

Authors' analysis steps: Reference gene primer amplification gave nucleated cell count estimates. Sequencing used immunoSEQ multiplex PCR; TCRdb keeps in-frame clones, though not all of them. V and J calls and clone size are as listed in that table; D and trimming were resolved from the DNA. The sample comprises around 15,000 clones, approximately 91% of which are singletons, and more than 20% rests with the top ten. The CDR3 covers 12 residues. Losses at the gene ends were 2 bases for V and 12 bases for J; bases not matched to a gene: 3. The receptor's source is a man between 60 and 75 years old with acute or convalescent COVID-19. Source material: peripheral blood. J is TRBJ2-2 and V is TRBV12-3 or TRBV12-4, with 7 nucleotides matching TRBD2. Written as DNA, the CDR3 is TGTGCCAGCAGTTTAAGGGAGGGGAAGCTGTTTTTT. Translated, it gives CASSLREGKLFF.